This T cell receptor (beta chain) was documented in a study of blood T cell repertoires in COVID-19. CDR3 size: 16 residues. CDR1 and CDR2 from the germline V gene are SGHTA and FQGNSA. The V gene lost 4 bases and the J gene lost 4 bases, with 19 bases spanning the gap. Libraries were prepared by immunoSEQ multiplex PCR; TCRdb keeps only in-frame clonotypes and omits some of them. Here the sample spans roughly 700,000 clones, 80% to 90% being singletons. This clone was detected a few times. The sequenced sample was peripheral blood. The chain joins TRBV7-2 to TRBJ1-2, with D perhaps matching TRBD1 (6 bases). This TCR derives from a woman aged 18-35 years with acute or convalescent COVID-19. The CDR3 here is CASSSDSQGFRYGYTF. The CDR3 DNA is TGTGCCAGCAGCTCCGATTCACAGGGTTTCCGCTATGGCTACACCTTC.